These 31 T cell receptor beta chains originate from one sample sequenced in a study. TCRdb used MiXCR to reprocess the RT-PCR reads, holding one entry per CDR3 protein. The table shows about 700,000 distinct CDR3 sequences, with 12% to 15% occurring only once. The material sequenced was memory CD4+ T cells from blood. All receptors come from a female donor in good health, serving as a healthy control.

This clonotype was observed a handful of times. The chain employs TRBV12-5 and TRBJ2-7; D gene ambiguous. The CDR3 length is 20 residues. The V end lost 1 base, the J end lost 2 bases, and 27 bases lay between the germline ends. Germline lookup yields CDR1 LGHNT and CDR2 FRNRAP. The DNA for the CDR3 is TGTGCTAGTGGTTTGGACTACAGCCCATCCCGGTTTATATTCGCCTACGAGCAGTACTTC. Translated, it gives CASGLDYSPSRFIFAYEQYF.

In the case of this clonotype: This may come from a read error, since a much larger clone is one base off. The chain recombines TRBV20-1 with TRBJ2-5; D unclear. V lost 4 bases and J lost 2, with 11 bases in between. CDR1 DFQATT and CDR2 SNEGSKA come from the germline V gene (reference sequence). The CDR3 runs to 13 residues. The CDR3: CSAKRAGQETQYF. DNA for the CDR3: TGCAGTGCTAAAAGGGCAGGTCAAGAGACCCAGTACTTC.

This chain links TRBV5-1 with TRBJ1-3; D gene ambiguous. V was shortened by 4 bases and J by 0 bases, with 14 bases between the two germline ends. The germline V gene encodes CDR1 SGHRS and CDR2 YFSETQ. The CDR3 sequence is 16 residues long. DNA for the CDR3: TGCGCCAGCAGCCCCGTACAGTTTCCCTCTGGAAACACCATATATTTT. Translation gives CASSPVQFPSGNTIYF.

This chain connects TRBV24-1 to TRBJ2-7; 10 bases are shared with TRBD1. The germline CDR1 and CDR2 sequences are KGHDR and SFDVKD. The CDR3 sequence is 13 residues long. J was trimmed by 6 bases and V by 6 bases; bases with no gene match: 4. The CDR3 here is CATSRGQGSEQYF. The CDR3 DNA follows: TGTGCCACCAGTAGGGGACAGGGGAGCGAGCAGTACTTC.

Worth noting for this clonotype: A read error may explain this, as a much larger clone is one base away. This chain joins TRBV20-1 and TRBJ1-5; unclear D gene. The V gene lost 3 bases and the J gene lost 5 bases, with 8 bases spanning the gap. This CDR3 region has 12 residues. The germline CDR1 and CDR2 sequences are DFQATT and SNEGSKA (reference sequence). CDR3 DNA sequence: TGCAGTGCTAGCAGGAGAGATCAGCCCCAGCATTTT. Translating it yields CSASRRDQPQHF.

This clonotype was seen more than once but under ten times. This chain joins TRBV3-1 and TRBJ2-7; D perhaps matches TRBD1 (5 bases). This CDR3 spans 14 amino acids. Looked up from germline, CDR1 is LGHDT and CDR2 is YNNKEL (reference sequence). V lost 4 bases and J lost 2, with 12 bases in between. CDR3 DNA sequence: TGTGCCAGCAGCCCCCCACAGGCTACCTACGAGCAGTACTTC. It translates to CASSPPQATYEQYF.

This clonotype was seen a handful of times. V gene TRBV19 combines with J gene TRBJ2-3, with 10 bases aligning to TRBD2. The CDR3 totals 17 residues. Per the germline V gene, CDR1 is LNHDA and CDR2 is SQIVND (reference sequence). After removal of 6 bases from V and 1 base from J, the junction contained 10 bases not matched to a gene. DNA for the CDR3: TGTGCCAGTAGCAAAGAGCGGGGGGGCTTGGGCACAGATACGCAGTATTTT. Amino acids: CASSKERGGLGTDTQYF.

The rearrangement links TRBV7-6 to TRBJ2-2; tentative D call: TRBD2 (7 bases). The germline V and J ends were trimmed by 5 bases and 4 bases, with 14 bases remaining between them. CDR3 length equals 15 residues. Germline V gives CDR1 SGHVS, CDR2 FNYEAQ. CDR3: CASSPGLGGTGELFF. As DNA, the CDR3 is TGTGCCAGCAGCCCTGGACTAGGGGGCACCGGGGAGCTGTTTTTT.

This clonotype was detected only a few times. This sequence joins TRBV9 and TRBJ1-2; 7 positions agree with TRBD1. V was clipped by 6 bases and J by 5 bases; unmatched bases: 10. The CDR3 runs to 14 residues. Germline V lookup: CDR1 SGDLS, CDR2 YYNGEE. The CDR3 loop reads CASTGQQGGYGYTF. CDR3 in DNA: TGTGCCAGCACGGGACAGCAAGGGGGATATGGCTACACCTTC.

Ten or more counts support this clonotype. The chain employs TRBV7-3 and TRBJ2-1, with 8 nucleotides matching TRBD2. Germline V CDR1 and CDR2: SGHTA, FQGTGA. V trimming: 5 bases; J trimming: 5 bases; junction bases outside the gene matches: 8. The CDR3 loop spans 15 amino acids. CDR3 sequence reads: CASSPREGGNNEQFF. Written as DNA, the CDR3 is TGTGCCAGCAGCCCTCGGGAGGGTGGCAACAATGAGCAGTTCTTC. Full variable domain (remainder filled in from reference TRBV7-3 and TRBJ2-1): GAGVSQTPSNKVTEKGKYVELRCDPISGHTALYWYRQSLGQGPEFLIYFQGTGAADDSGLPNDRFFAVRPEGSVSTLKIQRTERGDSAVYLCASSPREGGNNEQFFGPGTRLTVL.

This clonotype was picked up many times. CDR3: CSVGDETGGNIQYF. The CDR3 DNA sequence: TGCAGCGTTGGGGACGAAACGGGGGGGAACATTCAGTACTTC. J is TRBJ2-4 and V is TRBV29-1; 8 bases match TRBD2. J gave up 7 bases and V 4 bases, and 9 bases lay outside the gene matches. Germline CDR1 is SQVTM and CDR2 is ANQGSEA. CDR3 length: 14 residues.

In its sample, this clonotype was seen many times. The chain is built from TRBV4-3 and TRBJ2-7, with 8 bases identical to TRBD1. The germline gives CDR1 LGHNA, CDR2 YSLEER. CDR3 length: 15 amino acids. V lost 2 bases, J lost 3 bases, and 6 bases stayed unmatched. The CDR3 DNA reads TGCGCCAGCAGCCAATCCCACGGACAGGGCTACGAGCAGTACTTC. The encoded protein is CASSQSHGQGYEQYF.

This clonotype occurred once. V gene TRBV28 combines with J gene TRBJ2-2, with D tentatively TRBD2 (7 bases). The germline CDR1 and CDR2 sequences are MDHEN and SYDVKM. CDR3 length: 16 residues. Trimming left V 8 bases short and J 4 bases short, with 20 bases between. CDR3 residues: CASRFPRGAITGELFF. DNA of the CDR3: TGTGCCAGCCGCTTTCCCCGGGGGGCTATCACCGGGGAGCTGTTTTTT.

This clonotype was recorded a few times. The rearrangement uses TRBV7-2 and TRBJ1-1, with unresolved D. The CDR3 is 14 amino acids. The germline V gene encodes CDR1 SGHTA and CDR2 FQGNSA. The V end was cut by 2 bases, the J end by 0 bases, with 7 bases between. The CDR3 protein is CASSLRAMNTEAFF. CDR3 nucleotide sequence: TGTGCCAGCAGCTTAAGGGCTATGAACACTGAAGCTTTCTTT.

This chain connects TRBV20-1 to TRBJ2-7; perhaps TRBD2 as D (6 bases). CDR3 length equals 15 residues. In germline, CDR1 is DFQATT, CDR2 SNEGSKA (reference sequence). Trimming shortened V by 0 bases and J by 0 bases, and 12 bases separated the two germline ends. CDR3 coding DNA: TGCAGTGCTAGAGAGCACGGTAGCGGCTCCTACGAGCAGTACTTC. Its translation: CSAREHGSGSYEQYF.

This clonotype was counted at least ten times. The chain recombines TRBV12-3 or TRBV12-4 with TRBJ2-5; maybe TRBD1 (6 bases). CDR3 length equals 16 residues. Trimming shortened V by 2 bases and J by 6 bases, and 19 bases separated the two germline ends. The CDR3 DNA reads as TGTGCCAGCAGTTTACTCATGGGGCAGGGGTTGCAGACCCAGTACTTC. It is translated as CASSLLMGQGLQTQYF.

In its sample, this clonotype was seen a few times. The chain recombines TRBV24-1 with TRBJ2-1; 10 positions agree with TRBD2. The germline CDR1 and CDR2 sequences are KGHDR and SFDVKD. V was pared by 4 bases and J by 4 bases, with 9 bases of the junction left unmatched. CDR3 length: 17 residues. The CDR3 nucleotides are TGTGCCACCAGTGAGAAACCAGCGGGGGGGAAGTACAATGAGCAGTTCTTC. Protein: CATSEKPAGGKYNEQFF.

This clonotype was observed a handful of times. The gene calls are TRBV12-3 or TRBV12-4 and TRBJ2-3; 7 bases agree with TRBD2. V lost 4 bases to trimming and J lost 3 bases; unmatched junction nucleotides: 7. The CDR3 runs to 15 residues. CDR3 sequence reads: CASSWGGRGTDTQYF. The DNA of the CDR3 is TGTGCCAGCAGTTGGGGGGGGAGGGGTACAGATACGCAGTATTTT.

This rearrangement joins TRBV2 to TRBJ2-2, with D perhaps matching TRBD1 (6 bases). The CDR3 consists of 16 residues. Germline V lookup: CDR1 SNHLY, CDR2 FYNNEI. V was cut by 5 bases and J by 6 bases, with 19 bases left in between. The CDR3 loop reads CASSPHVGGSAGELFF. Written as DNA, the CDR3 is TGTGCCAGCAGTCCCCACGTAGGGGGAAGCGCCGGGGAGCTGTTTTTT.

CDR3 DNA: TGCAGTGCTATGGGACTAGCGGGGATTTTAGCCAAAAACATTCAGTACTTC. It encodes CSAMGLAGILAKNIQYF. The rearrangement joins TRBV20-1 to TRBJ2-4, with 13 bases matching TRBD2. With 4 bases clipped from V and 0 bases from J, the junction kept 6 bases outside the gene matches. From germline, CDR1 is DFQATT and CDR2 SNEGSKA (reference sequence). The CDR3 runs to 17 residues.

As concerns this clonotype: A much larger clonotype is one base distant, so this may be a read error. The V call is TRBV29-1, the J call TRBJ2-7, with D hard to call. The V gene's germline CDR1 is SQVTM and CDR2 ANQGSEA. This CDR3 comprises 15 residues. Trimming shortened V by 2 bases and J by 3 bases, and 17 bases separated the two germline ends. Here the CDR3 reads CSVEIRGSGNYEQYF. The CDR3 DNA reads as TGCAGCGTTGAAATAAGAGGCTCGGGCAACTACGAGCAGTACTTC.

The V gene is TRBV7-2, the J gene TRBJ1-2, with TRBD1 as a possible D gene (6 bases). CDR3 length equals 15 residues. Germline CDR1 SGHTA, CDR2 FQGNSA. Trimming took 3 bases from V and 0 from J, leaving 11 bases between them. CDR3 sequence: CASSFGTPTNYGYTF. CDR3 coding DNA: TGTGCCAGCAGCTTCGGGACACCGACTAACTATGGCTACACCTTC.

Turning to this clonotype: A much larger clone lies one base from this, so it may be a read error. The chain combines TRBV12-3 or TRBV12-4 with TRBJ1-5, with D uncertain. The V end was cut by 5 bases, the J end by 2 bases, with 10 bases between. The length of the CDR3 is 14 residues. DNA of the CDR3: TGTGCCAGCAGTCCGCACGCGCGCAATCAGCCCCAGCATTTT. Translated: CASSPHARNQPQHF.

This clonotype was seen only once. The chain has TRBV18 and TRBJ1-1; D is ambiguous. From germline, CDR1 is KGHSH and CDR2 LQKENI. The CDR3 consists of 17 residues. V gave up 3 bases and J gave up 0 bases, with 17 bases separating them. CDR3 sequence: CASSPPVSLRMNTEAFF. CDR3 nucleotides: TGTGCCAGCTCACCCCCCGTTTCCTTGAGGATGAACACTGAAGCTTTCTTT.

This clonotype has just a few counts. This chain joins TRBV7-9 and TRBJ2-7; 9 nucleotides line up with TRBD1. Per germline, CDR1 SEHNR and CDR2 FQNEAQ (reference sequence). This CDR3 is built from 16 residues. The V and J ends lost 4 bases and 5 bases, in that order; junction bases with no gene match: 12. The CDR3 nucleotides are TGTGCCAGCAGCTCTAATTACAGGGGGCGGATCGACGAGCAGTACTTC. This codes for CASSSNYRGRIDEQYF.

A few counts support this clonotype. V is TRBV5-1 and J is TRBJ2-2, with 12 bases identical to TRBD2. CDR1 is SGHRS, CDR2 YFSETQ, per germline. The CDR3 covers 16 residues. Trimming took 7 bases from V and 2 from J; bases not matched to a gene: 6. The CDR3 region is CASSTSGRSNTGELFF. As DNA, the CDR3 is TGCGCCAGCTCAACTAGCGGGAGGTCCAACACCGGGGAGCTGTTTTTT. Together with reference TRBV5-1 and TRBJ2-2, the CDR3 gives the full variable domain: KAGVTQTPRYLIKTRGQQVTLSCSPISGHRSVSWYQQTPGQGLQFLFEYFSETQRNKGNFPGRFSGRQFSNSRSEMNVSTLELGDSALYLCASSTSGRSNTGELFFGEGSRLTVL.

This clonotype has ten or more counts. The chain couples TRBV20-1 to TRBJ1-2; D is ambiguous. Germline CDR1 reads DFQATT; CDR2 reads SNEGSKA (reference sequence). The germline V and J ends were trimmed by 6 bases and 8 bases, with 19 bases remaining between them. The CDR3 runs 13 residues. CDR3 DNA: TGCAGTGCCCCCCTACGGGATCGTAGCGGCTACACCTTC. It encodes CSAPLRDRSGYTF.

This clonotype has a handful of counts. J is TRBJ2-2 and V is TRBV6-2 or TRBV6-3; TRBD2 matches 9 bases. The CDR3 is made up of 20 amino acids. Losses at the gene ends were 1 base for V and 4 bases for J; bases not matched to a gene: 16. CDR1 MNHEY and CDR2 SVGEGT come from the germline V gene. The CDR3 DNA reads as TGTGCCAGCAGTTACTTGGCGGGAGGGCCTTCTCCCGTGCGCACCGGGGAGCTGTTTTTT. Translated, it gives CASSYLAGGPSPVRTGELFF.

This clonotype was observed many times. The chain joins TRBV24-1 to TRBJ2-1; D gene ambiguous. CDR1 is KGHDR, CDR2 SFDVKD, per germline. V shed 3 bases and J shed 4 bases, with 12 bases lying between them. This CDR3 has 15 residues. The DNA for the CDR3 is TGTGCCACCAGTGATCGGAACAACTATTACAATGAGCAGTTCTTC. Its translation is CATSDRNNYYNEQFF.

This clonotype has only a few counts. The V gene is TRBV7-2, the J gene TRBJ2-3, with unresolved D. This CDR3 is built from 15 residues. With 2 bases removed from V and 0 bases from J, the gap between germline ends came to 9 bases. CDR1 and CDR2 (germline): SGHTA, FQGNSA. In DNA form, the CDR3 reads TGTGCCAGCAGCTTAATCGTTACTAGCACAGATACGCAGTATTTT. This gives the protein CASSLIVTSTDTQYF.

The rearrangement uses TRBV20-1 and TRBJ1-6; D might be TRBD1 (6 bases). The CDR3 length is 17 residues. Germline V CDR1 and CDR2: DFQATT, SNEGSKA (reference sequence). Trimming took 1 base from V and 9 from J, leaving 22 bases between them. CDR3 bases: TGCAGTGCTAGAGTTGGTGCGGCCCAGGGGAAAAGTTCACCCCTCCACTTT. This codes for CSARVGAAQGKSSPLHF.